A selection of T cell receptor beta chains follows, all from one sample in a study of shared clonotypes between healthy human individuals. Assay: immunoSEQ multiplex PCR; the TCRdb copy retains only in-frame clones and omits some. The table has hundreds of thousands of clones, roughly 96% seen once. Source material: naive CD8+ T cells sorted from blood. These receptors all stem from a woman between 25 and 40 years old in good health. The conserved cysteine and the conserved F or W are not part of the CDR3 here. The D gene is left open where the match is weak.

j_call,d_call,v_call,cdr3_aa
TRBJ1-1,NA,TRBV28,ASSYPGHVMNTEAF
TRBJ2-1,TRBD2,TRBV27,ASSLGGYNEQF
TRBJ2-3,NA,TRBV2,ASRSASTDTQY
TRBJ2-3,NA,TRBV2,ASIRPTSTDTQY
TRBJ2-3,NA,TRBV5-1,ASSALPTDTQY
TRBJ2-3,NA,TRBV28,ATLIPRGTDTQY
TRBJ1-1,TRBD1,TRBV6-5,ASSSTGAEAF
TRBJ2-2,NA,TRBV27,ASSLVVNTGELF
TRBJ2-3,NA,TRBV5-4,ASSWDGTTDTQY
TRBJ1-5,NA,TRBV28,ASSHHREVVQPQH
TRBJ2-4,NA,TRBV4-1,ASSPSSGRVTNIQY
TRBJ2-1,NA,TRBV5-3,ARSPGRGVEPYNEQF
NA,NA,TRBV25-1,ASSMGAGQVYEQY
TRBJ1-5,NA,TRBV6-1,ASSEDGSNQPQH
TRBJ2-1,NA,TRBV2,ASSRDYNRRGAQF
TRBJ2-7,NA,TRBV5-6,ASSLGAAYEQY
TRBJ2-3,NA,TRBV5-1,ASSPSGTPTDTQY
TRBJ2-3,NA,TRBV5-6,ASSLVGDTQY
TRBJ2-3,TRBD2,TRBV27,ASSPSPGLAGGPLSTDTQY
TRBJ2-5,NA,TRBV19,ASSMARGETQY
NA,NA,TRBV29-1,SVYLRDSSYEQY
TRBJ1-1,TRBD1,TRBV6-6,ASSWTGRTEAF
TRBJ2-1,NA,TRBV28,ASSLSPSVQF
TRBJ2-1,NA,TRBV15,ATSRASNEQF
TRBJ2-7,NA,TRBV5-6,ASSLVPRSGAYEQY
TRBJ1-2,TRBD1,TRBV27,ASRTGGNGYT
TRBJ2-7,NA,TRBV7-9,ASSFDRNSYEQY
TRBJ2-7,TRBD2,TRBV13,ASSPEGLAGGPYEQY
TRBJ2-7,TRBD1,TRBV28,ASSFRPVRGTYEQY
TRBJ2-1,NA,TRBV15,ATSRDLGGNEQF
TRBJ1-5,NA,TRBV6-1,ASSEAAGAPQPQH
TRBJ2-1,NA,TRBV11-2,ASSLWRTTEQF
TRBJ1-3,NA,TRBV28,ASSSTQASSGNTIY
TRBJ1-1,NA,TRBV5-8,ASSLSWTEAF
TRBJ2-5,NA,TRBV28,ASSSRGGQETQY
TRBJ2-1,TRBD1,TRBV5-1,ASSLGQGGEQF
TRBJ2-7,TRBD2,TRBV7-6,ASSLEREGQPEQY
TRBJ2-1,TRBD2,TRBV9,ASSSGTRNNEQF
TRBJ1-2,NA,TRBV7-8,ASSPFGGPAYGYT
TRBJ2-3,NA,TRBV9,ASSARGDRTDTQY
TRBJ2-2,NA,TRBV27,ASSFRAGELF
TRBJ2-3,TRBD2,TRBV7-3,ASSRGLAGDTQY